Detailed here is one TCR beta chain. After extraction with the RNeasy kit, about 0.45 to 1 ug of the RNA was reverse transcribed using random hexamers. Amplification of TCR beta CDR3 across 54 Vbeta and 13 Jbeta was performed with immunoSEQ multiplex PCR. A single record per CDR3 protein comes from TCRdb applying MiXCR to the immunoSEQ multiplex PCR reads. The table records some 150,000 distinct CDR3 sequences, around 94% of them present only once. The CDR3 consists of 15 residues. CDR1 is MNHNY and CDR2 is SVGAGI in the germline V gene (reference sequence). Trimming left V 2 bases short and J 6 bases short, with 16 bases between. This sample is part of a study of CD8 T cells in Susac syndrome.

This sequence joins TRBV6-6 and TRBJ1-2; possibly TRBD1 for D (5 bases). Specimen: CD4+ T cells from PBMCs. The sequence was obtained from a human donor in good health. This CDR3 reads CASSYRTRDLDGYTF. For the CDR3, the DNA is TGTGCCAGCAGTTACAGGACACGGGACCTTGATGGCTACACCTTC.